This T cell receptor (beta chain) was observed in a study of regulatory T cells in long-lasting Graves disease. Through Arm-PCR of CDR3 regions and iRepertoire HTBI primers, TCR beta libraries were built. In TCRdb, the multiplex PCR reads were re-called with MiXCR into one record per CDR3 protein. Among 680,000 or so distinct CDR3 sequences listed, 15% to 20% were seen once. Germline-derived CDR1 and CDR2 are DFQATT and SNEGSKA (reference sequence). CDR3 length equals 20 residues. Trimming took off 5 bases at V and 1 base at J, with 29 bases between the two ends. The time point here: newly diagnosed GD, antithyroid drugs for less than 3 months. Extracted RNA from PBMCs served as the source of the TCR library. Peripheral blood, about 9 milliliters of it, was drawn into EDTA tubes. A further study also used this sample, focusing on T cells in Graves' hyperthyroidism and ophthalmopathy. That source notes: Uncontrolled infection, other autoimmune disease, pregnancy or lactation disqualified patients from enrolment.

The specimen comprised peripheral blood mononuclear cells (PBMCs), sampled at new diagnosis, from a patient treated with antithyroid drugs. The rearrangement links TRBV20-1 to TRBJ1-4; weak D call: TRBD1 (6 bases). This TCR was sampled from a woman in her twenties or thirties with Graves disease. CDR3 loop: CSALTRELTGPPGTNEKLFF. The CDR3 nucleotides are TGCAGTGCTTTGACACGAGAATTGACAGGTCCACCTGGAACTAATGAAAAACTGTTTTTT.